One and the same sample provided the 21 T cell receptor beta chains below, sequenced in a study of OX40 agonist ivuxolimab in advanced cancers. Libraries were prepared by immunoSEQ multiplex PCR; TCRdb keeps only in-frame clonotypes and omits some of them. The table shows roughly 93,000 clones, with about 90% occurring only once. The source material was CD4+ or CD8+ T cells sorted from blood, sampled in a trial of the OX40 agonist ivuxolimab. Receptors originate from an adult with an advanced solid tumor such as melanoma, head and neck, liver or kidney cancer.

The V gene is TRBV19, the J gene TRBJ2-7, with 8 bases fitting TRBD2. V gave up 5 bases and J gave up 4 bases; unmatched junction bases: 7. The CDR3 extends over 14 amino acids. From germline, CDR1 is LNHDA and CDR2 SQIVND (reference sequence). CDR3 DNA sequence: TGTGCCAGTAGTGCCTTAGCGGGATTATACGAGCAGTACTTC. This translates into CASSALAGLYEQYF.

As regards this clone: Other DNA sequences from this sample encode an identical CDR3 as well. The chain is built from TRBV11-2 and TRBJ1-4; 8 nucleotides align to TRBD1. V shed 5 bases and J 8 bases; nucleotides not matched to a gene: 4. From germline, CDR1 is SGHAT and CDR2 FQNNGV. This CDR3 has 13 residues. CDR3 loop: CASSLGQGEKLFF. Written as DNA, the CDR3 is TGTGCCAGCAGCCTAGGACAGGGAGAAAAACTGTTTTTT.

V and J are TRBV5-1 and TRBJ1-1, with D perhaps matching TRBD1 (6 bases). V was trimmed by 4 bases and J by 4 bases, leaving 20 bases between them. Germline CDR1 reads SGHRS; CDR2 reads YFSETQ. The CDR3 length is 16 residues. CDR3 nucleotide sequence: TGCGCCAGCAGCCGAGAACAGGGTATGGGGGGCACTGAAGCTTTCTTT. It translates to CASSREQGMGGTEAFF. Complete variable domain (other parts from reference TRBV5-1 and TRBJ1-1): KAGVTQTPRYLIKTRGQQVTLSCSPISGHRSVSWYQQTPGQGLQFLFEYFSETQRNKGNFPGRFSGRQFSNSRSEMNVSTLELGDSALYLCASSREQGMGGTEAFFGQGTRLTVV.

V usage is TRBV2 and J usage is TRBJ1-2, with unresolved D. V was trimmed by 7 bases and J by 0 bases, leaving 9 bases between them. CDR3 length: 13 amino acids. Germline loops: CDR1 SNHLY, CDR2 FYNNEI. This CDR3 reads CASTVKANYGYTF. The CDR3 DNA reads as TGTGCCAGCACGGTTAAGGCTAACTATGGCTACACCTTC. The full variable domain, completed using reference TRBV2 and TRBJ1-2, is EPEVTQTPSHQVTQMGQEVILRCVPISNHLYFYWYRQILGQKVEFLVSFYNNEISEKSEIFDDQFSVERPDGSNFTLKIRSTKLEDSAMYFCASTVKANYGYTFGSGTRLTVV.

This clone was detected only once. The CDR3 here is CASSLRSHAVSGGRRTEAFF. In nucleotides, the CDR3 is TGTGCCAGCAGCCTCCGCTCCCACGCCGTATCGGGCGGGAGGAGGACTGAAGCTTTCTTT. The gene calls are TRBV14 and TRBJ1-1; D remains unclear. Germline V gene lookup returns CDR1 SGHDN and CDR2 FVKESK. The V end was cut by 4 bases, the J end by 5 bases, with 32 bases between. This CDR3 has 20 amino acids.

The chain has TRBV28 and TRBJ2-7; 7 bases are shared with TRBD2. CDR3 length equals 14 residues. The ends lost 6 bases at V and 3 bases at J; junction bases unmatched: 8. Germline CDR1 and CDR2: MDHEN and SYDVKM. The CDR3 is CASREGGLDYEQYF. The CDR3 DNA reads TGTGCCAGCAGGGAAGGAGGACTAGACTACGAGCAGTACTTC.

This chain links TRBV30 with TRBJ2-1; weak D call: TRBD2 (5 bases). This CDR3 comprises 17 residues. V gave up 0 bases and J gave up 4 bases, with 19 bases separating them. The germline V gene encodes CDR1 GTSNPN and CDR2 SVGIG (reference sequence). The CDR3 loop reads CAWSVRTGIPRYNEQFF. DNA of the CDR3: TGTGCCTGGAGTGTACGCACGGGAATTCCGAGGTACAATGAGCAGTTCTTC.

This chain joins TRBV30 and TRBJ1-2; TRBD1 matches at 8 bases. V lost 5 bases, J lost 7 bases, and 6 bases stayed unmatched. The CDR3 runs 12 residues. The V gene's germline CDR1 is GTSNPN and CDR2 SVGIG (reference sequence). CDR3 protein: CAWGGQGGGYTF. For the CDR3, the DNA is TGTGCCTGGGGAGGACAGGGCGGTGGCTACACCTTC.

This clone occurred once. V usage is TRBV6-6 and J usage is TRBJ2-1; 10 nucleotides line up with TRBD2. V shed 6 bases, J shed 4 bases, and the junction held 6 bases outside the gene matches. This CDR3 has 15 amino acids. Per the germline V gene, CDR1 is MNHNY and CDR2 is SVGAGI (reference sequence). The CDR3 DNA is TGTGCCAGCAGACAAGCGGGGGGGTTGTACAATGAGCAGTTCTTC. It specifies CASRQAGGLYNEQFF.

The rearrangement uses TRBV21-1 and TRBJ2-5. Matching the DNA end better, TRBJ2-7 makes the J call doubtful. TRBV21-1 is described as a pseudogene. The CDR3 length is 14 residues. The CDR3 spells CARYRFTMAYEQYF. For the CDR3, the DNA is TGTGCCAGATACCGGTTTACCATGGCCTACGAGCAGTACTTC.

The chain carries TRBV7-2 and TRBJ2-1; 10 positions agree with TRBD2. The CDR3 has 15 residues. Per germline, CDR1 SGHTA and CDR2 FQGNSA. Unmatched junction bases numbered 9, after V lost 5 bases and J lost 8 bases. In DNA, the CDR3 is TGTGCCAGCAGCCGGGAGCGGGGGGGCCACTATGAGCAGTTCTTC. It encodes CASSRERGGHYEQFF.

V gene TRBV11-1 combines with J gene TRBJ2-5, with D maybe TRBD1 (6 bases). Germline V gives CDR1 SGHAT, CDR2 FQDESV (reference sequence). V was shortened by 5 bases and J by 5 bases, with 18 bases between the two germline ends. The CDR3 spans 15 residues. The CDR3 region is CASSNTGTRGETQYF. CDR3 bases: TGTGCCAGCAGCAATACCGGGACACGAGGGGAGACCCAGTACTTC.

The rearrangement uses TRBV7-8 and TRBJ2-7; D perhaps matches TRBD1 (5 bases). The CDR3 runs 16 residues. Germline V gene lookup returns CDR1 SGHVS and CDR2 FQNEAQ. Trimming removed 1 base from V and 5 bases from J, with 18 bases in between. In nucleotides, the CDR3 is TGTGCCAGCAGCTTAGATGAAAGGGGTTCATACGACGAGCAGTACTTC. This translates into CASSLDERGSYDEQYF.

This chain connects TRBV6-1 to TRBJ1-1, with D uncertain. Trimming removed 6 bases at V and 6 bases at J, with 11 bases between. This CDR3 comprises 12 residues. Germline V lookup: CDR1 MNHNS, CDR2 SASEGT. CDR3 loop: CASSRPGPEAFF. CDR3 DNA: TGTGCCAGCAGCCGACCCGGCCCTGAAGCTTTCTTT.

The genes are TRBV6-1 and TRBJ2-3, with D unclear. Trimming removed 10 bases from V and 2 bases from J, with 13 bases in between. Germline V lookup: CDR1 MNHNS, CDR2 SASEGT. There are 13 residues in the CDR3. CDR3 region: CATMTTLTDTQYF. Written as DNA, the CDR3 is TGTGCCACCATGACAACACTCACAGATACGCAGTATTTT.

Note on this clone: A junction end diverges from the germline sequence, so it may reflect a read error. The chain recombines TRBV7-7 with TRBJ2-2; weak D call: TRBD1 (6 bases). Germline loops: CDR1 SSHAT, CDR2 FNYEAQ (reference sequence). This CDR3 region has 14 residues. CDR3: CASSLSKGVGELFF. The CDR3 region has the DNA TGTGCTAGCAGCTTATCCAAGGGGGTCGGGGAGCTGTTTTTT.

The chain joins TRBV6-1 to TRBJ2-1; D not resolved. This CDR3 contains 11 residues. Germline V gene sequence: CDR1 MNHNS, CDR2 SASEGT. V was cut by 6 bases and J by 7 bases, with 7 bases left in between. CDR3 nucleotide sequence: TGTGCCAGCAGACTCGCGAATGAGCAGTTCTTC. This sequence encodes CASRLANEQFF.

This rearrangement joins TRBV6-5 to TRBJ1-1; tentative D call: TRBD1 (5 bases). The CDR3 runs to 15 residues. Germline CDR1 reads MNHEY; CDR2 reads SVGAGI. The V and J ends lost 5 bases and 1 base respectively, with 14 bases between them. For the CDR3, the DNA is TGTGCCAGCAGTCCGGCCCGGACATGGAACACTGAAGCTTTCTTT. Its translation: CASSPARTWNTEAFF.

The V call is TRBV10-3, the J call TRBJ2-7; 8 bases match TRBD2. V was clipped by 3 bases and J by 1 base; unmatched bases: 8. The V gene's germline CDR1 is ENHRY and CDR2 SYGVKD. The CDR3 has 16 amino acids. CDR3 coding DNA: TGTGCCATCAGTGAAGGTAGCGGGGTCGGATCCTACGAGCAGTACTTC. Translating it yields CAISEGSGVGSYEQYF.

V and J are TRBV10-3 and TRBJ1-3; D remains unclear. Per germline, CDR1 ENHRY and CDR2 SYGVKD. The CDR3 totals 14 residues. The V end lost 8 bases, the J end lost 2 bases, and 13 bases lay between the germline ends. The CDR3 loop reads CAISGSVAGNTIYF. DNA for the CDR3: TGTGCCATCTCCGGGTCAGTAGCTGGAAACACCATATATTTT.

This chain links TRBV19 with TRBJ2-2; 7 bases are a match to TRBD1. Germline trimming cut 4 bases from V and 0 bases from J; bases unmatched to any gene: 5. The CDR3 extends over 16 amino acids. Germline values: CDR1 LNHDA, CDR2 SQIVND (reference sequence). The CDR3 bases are TGTGCCAGTAGTAGGACAGGCCCTGCGAACACCGGGGAGCTGTTTTTT. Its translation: CASSRTGPANTGELFF.